This TCR beta chain was sequenced in a study of shared clonotypes between healthy human individuals. Study outcomes and limitations: Researchers found naive subsets generally carried larger estimated richness than memory subsets. Shared clonotypes: 4.5% to 6% naive CD4, around 3.5% naive CD8, roughly 2.2% memory CD4, approximately 0.37% memory CD8.

This CDR3 region has 12 residues. Trimming stripped 1 base from V and 5 bases from J, with 7 bases between. In germline, CDR1 is SGHTS, CDR2 YDEGEE. A CD45RA-negative memory subset and a CD45RA+ naive subset were separated from the CD4+ cells. Per the study methods: In the immunoSEQ data, sequences were junction-only and lacked quality scores, so filtering differed. Method: immunoSEQ multiplex PCR; TCRdb's copy keeps in-frame clones and lacks some. The V and J calls and clone size are taken from that table; D and trimming were inferred from the DNA. Altogether about 680,000 clones are present, approximately 79% being singletons, with the ten largest covering about 1.8%. With regard to this clone: Its target is unknown.

What was sequenced was memory CD4+ T cells sorted from blood. Subset specified: CD45RA-negative fraction. The genes are TRBV5-8 and TRBJ2-7; D is unresolved. The sequence was collected from a woman younger than 45 in good health. DNA for the CDR3: TGTGCCAGCAGCTTGCGAGCCGACGAGCAGTACTTC. This translates into CASSLRADEQYF. Based on the CDR3 plus reference TRBV5-8 and TRBJ2-7, the full variable domain is EAGVTQSPTHLIKTRGQQATLRCSPISGHTSVYWYQQALGLGLQFLLWYDEGEERNRGNFPPRFSGRQFPNYSSELNVNALELEDSALYLCASSLRADEQYFGPGTRLTVT.